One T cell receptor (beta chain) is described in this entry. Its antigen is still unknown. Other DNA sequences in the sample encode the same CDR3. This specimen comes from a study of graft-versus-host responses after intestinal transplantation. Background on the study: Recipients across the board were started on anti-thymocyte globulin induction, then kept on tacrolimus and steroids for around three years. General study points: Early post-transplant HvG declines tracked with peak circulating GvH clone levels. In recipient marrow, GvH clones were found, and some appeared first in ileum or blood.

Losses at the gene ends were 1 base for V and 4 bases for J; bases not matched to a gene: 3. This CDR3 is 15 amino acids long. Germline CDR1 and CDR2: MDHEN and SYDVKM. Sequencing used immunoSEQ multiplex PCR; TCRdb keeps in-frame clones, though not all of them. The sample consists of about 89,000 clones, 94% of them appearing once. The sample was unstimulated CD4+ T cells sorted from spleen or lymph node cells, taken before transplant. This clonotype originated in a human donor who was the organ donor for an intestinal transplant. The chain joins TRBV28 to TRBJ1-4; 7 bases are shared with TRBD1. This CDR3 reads CASSLLDRSNEKLFF. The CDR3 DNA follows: TGTGCCAGCAGTTTATTGGACAGGAGTAATGAAAAACTGTTTTTT.